These T cell receptor beta chains were read from a single sample in a study of blood T cell repertoires in COVID-19. Sequencing was performed with immunoSEQ multiplex PCR; in TCRdb, only in-frame clones are kept and a portion is missing. The sample shows 150,000 to 200,000 clones, approximately 88% of them seen only once. The sequenced sample consisted of PBMCs or T cells enriched from blood (not recorded which). The receptors derive from a woman between 18 and 29 years old who had recovered from COVID-19. CDR3s include the opening cysteine and the closing phenylalanine or tryptophan. Clone sizes are given selectively: once, few, many, or a class where the clone is expanded.

J: TRBJ2-3
size: -
V: TRBV7-7
CDR3: CASSPVDSSTDTQYF

J: TRBJ1-1
size: -
V: TRBV28
CDR3: CASSLRTGKRTEAFF

J: TRBJ1-1
size: -
V: TRBV28
CDR3: CASSSGQAPGTAFF

J: TRBJ1-4
size: -
V: TRBV4-3
CDR3: CASSRRTGRGGEKLFF

J: TRBJ2-1
size: once
V: TRBV9
CDR3: CASSPRGSSYNEQFF

J: TRBJ2-7
size: -
V: TRBV5-1
CDR3: CASTDTPYEQYF

J: TRBJ2-1
size: -
V: TRBV30
CDR3: CAWSVISSYNEQFF

J: TRBJ2-3
size: -
V: TRBV9
CDR3: CASSATSGSSGTQYF

J: TRBJ1-4
size: few
V: TRBV5-8
CDR3: CASSFDRVGKKLFF

J: TRBJ2-7
size: -
V: TRBV5-6
CDR3: CASSLGGQGPYEQYF

J: TRBJ2-1
size: once
V: TRBV5-1
CDR3: CASSLAGVDEQFF

J: TRBJ1-5
size: many
V: TRBV27
CDR3: CASSLYRDQPQHF

J: TRBJ1-2
size: -
V: TRBV4-1
CDR3: CASSHKWGTRPDHYGYTF

J: TRBJ1-5
size: -
V: TRBV21-1
CDR3: CASSMTGTGVYSNQPQHF

J: TRBJ2-1
size: few
V: TRBV5-1
CDR3: CASSLTSGRGNEQFF

J: TRBJ1-2
size: -
V: TRBV28
CDR3: CASTPDSYGYTF

J: TRBJ1-1
size: -
V: TRBV4-3
CDR3: CASSLRAQGDTEAFF

J: TRBJ2-7
size: -
V: TRBV4-3
CDR3: CASSQDEQGAYEQYF

J: TRBJ1-6
size: -
V: TRBV6-2/TRBV6-3
CDR3: CASSYSTRARYNSPLHF

J: TRBJ2-1
size: -
V: TRBV30
CDR3: CAWQGVSNEQFF

J: TRBJ1-2
size: once
V: TRBV5-6
CDR3: CASSLAGRLYGYTF

J: TRBJ2-2
size: -
V: TRBV12-3/TRBV12-4
CDR3: CASWTGANGELFF

J: TRBJ1-5
size: -
V: TRBV6-5
CDR3: CASTSGDGHQPQHF

J: TRBJ1-2
size: once
V: TRBV28
CDR3: CASRDAGGRDGYTF

J: TRBJ2-1
size: -
V: TRBV7-8
CDR3: CASSPSYEQFF

J: TRBJ2-7
size: -
V: TRBV6-2/TRBV6-3
CDR3: CASSLERGASYEQYF

J: TRBJ2-7
size: -
V: TRBV6-5
CDR3: CASSTGTGSYEQYF

J: TRBJ2-1
size: -
V: TRBV6-1
CDR3: CASSDTWPGEQFF

J: TRBJ1-1
size: -
V: TRBV5-1
CDR3: CASGRWGQGNTEAFF

J: TRBJ2-7
size: -
V: TRBV3-1/TRBV3-2
CDR3: CASRGGTGGIYEQYF

J: TRBJ2-1
size: -
V: TRBV10-1
CDR3: CASSDSSGGAEEQFF

J: TRBJ2-3
size: -
V: TRBV29-1
CDR3: CSVGGRTTDTQYF

J: TRBJ2-2
size: -
V: TRBV5-5
CDR3: CASSPSGMYTGELFF

J: TRBJ1-1
size: -
V: TRBV19
CDR3: CASTVFTEAFF

J: TRBJ2-3
size: -
V: TRBV28
CDR3: CASSLSPPFGGLDTQYF

J: TRBJ2-7
size: -
V: TRBV5-1
CDR3: CASSPAVTGPSWEQYF

J: TRBJ2-7
size: few
V: TRBV7-9
CDR3: CASSPPGQGYEQYF

J: TRBJ2-1
size: -
V: TRBV2
CDR3: CARMSSGSNEQFF

J: TRBJ2-7
size: -
V: TRBV9
CDR3: CASNRRGEGRFEQYF

J: TRBJ1-1
size: once
V: TRBV19
CDR3: CASILGTGGNTEAFF

J: TRBJ1-1
size: -
V: TRBV7-9
CDR3: CASSLGQGTTEAFF

J: TRBJ1-5
size: once
V: TRBV9
CDR3: CASSVGGISNQPQHF

J: TRBJ1-1
size: few
V: TRBV5-4
CDR3: CASSLSTEAFF

J: TRBJ2-1
size: -
V: TRBV5-3
CDR3: CARSPPGAEQFF

J: TRBJ1-5
size: -
V: TRBV6-5
CDR3: CASSSRDSRQPQHF

J: TRBJ1-5
size: -
V: TRBV19
CDR3: CASSAEQGYNQPQHF

J: TRBJ1-2
size: -
V: TRBV4-1
CDR3: CASSQETGTGSRGYTF

J: TRBJ1-4
size: -
V: TRBV6-5
CDR3: CASSLQGSLVELFF

J: TRBJ2-7
size: -
V: TRBV7-9
CDR3: CASSWWESYEQYF

J: TRBJ2-7
size: -
V: TRBV11-3
CDR3: CASSRRDRNKQYF

J: TRBJ2-1
size: -
V: TRBV10-2
CDR3: CASSPYANEQFF

J: TRBJ1-2
size: -
V: TRBV7-2
CDR3: CASSLGRGDGYTF

J: TRBJ2-7
size: -
V: TRBV16
CDR3: CASSPPGQRSTYEQYF

J: TRBJ2-7
size: -
V: TRBV6-1
CDR3: CASSEYWTGGASNEQYF